In its sample, the clone carrying this T cell receptor beta chain was seen many times. No antigen is known for it. Thyroid surgery was performed in patients who had received no treatment beforehand. Original data processing: It was from CDR3 differences across clinicopathological groups that a distant-metastasis classifier for papillary thyroid cancer was built. TCRdb re-analyzed the PCR reads through MiXCR. In this record, the V and J calls reflect TCRdb's handling and not the investigators' own analysis. This table has around 50,000 clones, almost 30% appearing once. The data were taken from a study of metastatic and nonmetastatic thyroid tumors. The wider study: Repertoires were compared across blood and tumor or nodule tissue from malignant and benign thyroid patients.

Trimming removed 8 bases at V and 0 bases at J, with 18 bases between. CDR3 length: 16 residues. Germline V lookup: CDR1 SNHLY, CDR2 FYNNEI. General study findings and limits: Compared with benign nodules, malignant thyroid tumors were reported to have significantly higher TCR beta diversity in both blood and tumor.

This TCR came from a female donor with papillary thyroid cancer or a benign thyroid nodule (not recorded which). Some clones in this sample may be carry-over from other donors' samples. J is TRBJ2-3 and V is TRBV2, with D tentatively TRBD2 (6 bases). What was sequenced was blood. The CDR3 DNA sequence: TGTGCCAGCTACGGTAGTAGCGGACCTAGCACAGATACGCAGTATTTT. Residues: CASYGSSGPSTDTQYF.